This T cell receptor beta chain was identified in a study of control samples from healthy donors and cancer patients. CDR3 size: 18 residues. CDR1 is SGHNT and CDR2 is YENEEA in the germline V gene. V dropped 1 base and J dropped 0 bases, with 15 bases sitting between them. In its sample, this clone was seen once. Clones were read by immunoSEQ multiplex PCR, and TCRdb kept only the in-frame ones, dropping some. This table holds roughly 150,000 clones, roughly nine tenths found once. The genes are TRBV11-3 and TRBJ2-2; D gene ambiguous. The material sequenced was blood. This receptor was identified in a man in his thirties or forties in good health. In DNA, the CDR3 is TGTGCCAGCAGCTTAGGCCTGGGTGGCGAGGCGAACACCGGGGAGCTGTTTTTT. Its protein is CASSLGLGGEANTGELFF.